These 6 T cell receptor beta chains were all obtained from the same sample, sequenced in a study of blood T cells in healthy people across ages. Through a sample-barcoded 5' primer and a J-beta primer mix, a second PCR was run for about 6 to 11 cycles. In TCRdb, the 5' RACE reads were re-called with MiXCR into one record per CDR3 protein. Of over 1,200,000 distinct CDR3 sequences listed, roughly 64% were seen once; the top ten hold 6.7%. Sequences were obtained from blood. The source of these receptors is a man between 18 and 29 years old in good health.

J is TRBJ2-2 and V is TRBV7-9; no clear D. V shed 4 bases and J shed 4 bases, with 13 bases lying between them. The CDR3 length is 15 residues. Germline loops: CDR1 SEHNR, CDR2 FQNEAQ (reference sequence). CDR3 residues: CASSSPTEVTGELFF. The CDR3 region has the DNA TGTGCCAGCAGCTCTCCCACGGAAGTCACCGGGGAGCTGTTTTTT.

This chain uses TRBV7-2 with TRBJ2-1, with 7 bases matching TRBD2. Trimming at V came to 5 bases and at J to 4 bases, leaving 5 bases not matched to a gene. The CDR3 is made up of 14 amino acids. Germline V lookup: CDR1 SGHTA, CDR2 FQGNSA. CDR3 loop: CASSRAGRYNEQFF. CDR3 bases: TGTGCCAGCAGCAGAGCGGGGAGATACAATGAGCAGTTCTTC.

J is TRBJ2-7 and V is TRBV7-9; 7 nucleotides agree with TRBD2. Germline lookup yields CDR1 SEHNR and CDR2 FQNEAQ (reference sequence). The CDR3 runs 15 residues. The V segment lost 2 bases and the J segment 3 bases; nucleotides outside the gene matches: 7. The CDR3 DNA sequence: TGTGCCAGCAGCTTACGGCTAGCGGAGGACTACGAGCAGTACTTC. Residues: CASSLRLAEDYEQYF.

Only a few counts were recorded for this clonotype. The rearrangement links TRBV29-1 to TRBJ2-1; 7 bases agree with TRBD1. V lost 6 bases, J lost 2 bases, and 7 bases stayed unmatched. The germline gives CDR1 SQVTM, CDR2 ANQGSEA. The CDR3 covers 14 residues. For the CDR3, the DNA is TGCAGCGTGGGACAGCTCCTAACCTACAATGAGCAGTTCTTC. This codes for CSVGQLLTYNEQFF.

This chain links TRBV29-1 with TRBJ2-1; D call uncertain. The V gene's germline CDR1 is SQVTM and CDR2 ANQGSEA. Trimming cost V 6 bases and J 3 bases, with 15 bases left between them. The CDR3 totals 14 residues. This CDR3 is CSVHRASNYNEQFF. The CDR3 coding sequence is TGCAGCGTACACCGGGCATCTAACTACAATGAGCAGTTCTTC.

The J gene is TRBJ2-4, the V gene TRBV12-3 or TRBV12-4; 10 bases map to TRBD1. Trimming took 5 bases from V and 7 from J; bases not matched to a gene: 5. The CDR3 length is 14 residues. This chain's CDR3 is CASSPRQGANIQYF. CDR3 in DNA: TGTGCCAGCAGTCCCAGACAGGGGGCGAACATTCAGTACTTC.